This entry lists 24 T cell receptor beta chains sequenced from one sample in a study of blood T cells in healthy people across ages. Using a J-beta primer mix together with a sample-barcoded 5' primer, a second PCR was run for roughly 7 to 11 cycles. MiXCR was run by TCRdb on the 5' RACE reads, yielding one entry per CDR3 protein. This table has over a million distinct CDR3 sequences, more than 35% appearing once. The sample taken for sequencing was blood. The source of these receptors is a woman aged 60 to 75 in good health.

The gene calls are TRBV7-9 and TRBJ1-1; D unresolved. Germline V lookup: CDR1 SEHNR, CDR2 FQNEAQ (reference sequence). V was pared by 6 bases and J by 8 bases, with 13 bases between. This CDR3 contains 12 residues. CDR3 sequence (DNA): TGTGCCAGCAGAGCTCTTCAGGCGGAAGCTTTCTTT. It is translated as CASRALQAEAFF.

This clonotype has only a few counts. CDR3 amino acids: CASSLVPTSESYEQYF. The CDR3 DNA reads as TGTGCCAGCAGCTTAGTCCCGACTAGCGAATCCTACGAGCAGTACTTC. The rearrangement joins TRBV11-2 to TRBJ2-7; TRBD2 agrees at 8 bases. This CDR3 comprises 16 residues. V shed 1 base and J 1 base; nucleotides not matched to a gene: 6. CDR1 is SGHAT, CDR2 FQNNGV, per germline.

Concerning this clonotype itself: The germline gene is not matched at one end of the junction; a read error may be the cause. The chain recombines TRBV11-2 with TRBJ2-1; D is ambiguous. The DNA matches TRBJ2-7 better at its end, which makes the J call doubtful. Germline V gene lookup returns CDR1 SGHAT and CDR2 FQNNGV. The CDR3 totals 15 residues. Here the CDR3 reads CVSSLALGGSYEQYF. The CDR3 region has the DNA TGTGTCAGCAGCTTAGCTCTGGGCGGATCCTACGAGCAGTACTTC.

The gene calls are TRBV6-6 and TRBJ2-1; TRBD2 agrees at 9 bases. V lost 7 bases, J lost 5 bases, and 6 bases stayed unmatched. This CDR3 has 14 amino acids. Germline CDR1 reads MNHNY; CDR2 reads SVGAGI (reference sequence). CDR3 nucleotides: TGTGCCAGCACCTCTAGCGGGATCAACAATGAGCAGTTCTTC. Encoded protein: CASTSSGINNEQFF.

The chain combines TRBV20-1 with TRBJ2-7; TRBD1 matches 7 bases. The CDR3 spans 15 residues. Losses at the gene ends were 5 bases for V and 3 bases for J; bases not matched to a gene: 13. CDR1 and CDR2 (germline): DFQATT, SNEGSKA (reference sequence). The CDR3 DNA reads TGCAGTGCTCAAGGGGGATTTAACAGGGGCTACGAGCAGTACTTC. Residues: CSAQGGFNRGYEQYF.

Of note for this clonotype: An end of the junction does not agree with germline; a read error may underlie this. The chain couples TRBV10-1 to TRBJ2-3; D unresolved. CDR3 size: 14 residues. CDR1 WNHNN and CDR2 SYGVQD come from the germline V gene (reference sequence). CDR3: CASSYSSSIDTQYF. The CDR3, as DNA: TGCGCCAGCAGTTATAGCAGTAGCATAGATACGCAGTATTTT.

This clonotype was detected a few times. The J gene is TRBJ2-7, the V gene TRBV18; 13 bases are shared with TRBD2. The CDR3 spans 16 residues. Germline trimming cut 3 bases from V and 7 bases from J; bases unmatched to any gene: 9. In germline, CDR1 is KGHSH, CDR2 LQKENI. CDR3 nucleotides: TGTGCCAGCTCACCTGGACTAGCGGGAGCATACAATGAGCAGTACTTC. It is translated as CASSPGLAGAYNEQYF.

With regard to this clonotype: A single base separates this from a much larger clone, so it may be a read error. The rearrangement joins TRBV7-2 to TRBJ2-1; 11 positions agree with TRBD2. This CDR3 is 15 amino acids long. With V trimmed by 4 bases and J by 10 bases, 9 bases remained unmatched. Germline V lookup: CDR1 SGHTA, CDR2 FQGNSA. The DNA of the CDR3 is TGTGCCAGCAGCTCAGCGGGACTAGCGGCCTACGAGCAGTTCTTC. Its protein product is CASSSAGLAAYEQFF.

The J gene is TRBJ2-3, the V gene TRBV20-1, with 7 bases lining up with TRBD2. V shed 6 bases, J shed 2 bases, and the junction held 14 bases outside the gene matches. CDR1 and CDR2 from the germline V gene are DFQATT and SNEGSKA (reference sequence). This CDR3 has 16 residues. The CDR3 DNA follows: TGCAGTGCAGGTTTTGCGGGAGTCGTCAACACAGATACGCAGTATTTT. Its translation: CSAGFAGVVNTDTQYF.

Note on this clonotype: This could be a read error, since a much larger clone is one nucleotide away. The gene calls are TRBV24-1 and TRBJ2-5; 10 nucleotides match TRBD1. Unmatched junction bases numbered 5, after V lost 3 bases and J lost 5 bases. Germline values: CDR1 KGHDR, CDR2 SFDVKD. This CDR3 has 15 amino acids. CDR3 residues: CATSDAGQGKETQYF. The CDR3 region has the DNA TGTGCCACCAGTGATGCGGGACAGGGGAAGGAGACCCAGTACTTC.

This clonotype came up a few times. The CDR3 is CASSQGGVYGYTF. Written as DNA, the CDR3 is TGTGCCAGCAGTCAGGGAGGGGTTTATGGCTACACCTTC. The genes are TRBV6-6 and TRBJ1-2; the D gene is possibly TRBD1 (5 bases). The CDR3 is made up of 13 amino acids. Trimming removed 5 bases from V and 5 bases from J, with 12 bases in between. Germline V gene data show CDR1 as MNHNY and CDR2 as SVGAGI (reference sequence).

With respect to this clonotype: At one of its ends the junction is not consistent with the germline gene, which may arise from a read error. This chain connects TRBV11-2 to TRBJ2-1; D is unclear. This CDR3 contains 16 residues. Germline lookup yields CDR1 SGHAT and CDR2 FQNNGV. CDR3 coding DNA: TGTGCCAGCAGCTTACAACCACGGAGTAAAGCCAATGAGCGGTTCTTC. Protein sequence: CASSLQPRSKANERFF.

This clonotype has a single count. This chain connects TRBV5-1 to TRBJ1-5; D gene ambiguous. Germline CDR1 is SGHRS and CDR2 is YFSETQ. CDR3 size: 15 residues. Trimming took off 4 bases at V and 3 bases at J, with 14 bases between the two ends. CDR3 residues: CASSPTADPNQPQHF. Written as DNA, the CDR3 is TGCGCCAGCAGCCCGACGGCGGATCCCAATCAGCCCCAGCATTTT.

This clonotype was seen more than once but under ten times. The J gene is TRBJ2-2, the V gene TRBV29-1; D is unclear. The V end was cut by 5 bases, the J end by 6 bases, with 10 bases between. From germline, CDR1 is SQVTM and CDR2 ANQGSEA. The CDR3 totals 12 residues. CDR3 sequence: CSVSYGPGELFF. The DNA of the CDR3 is TGCAGCGTTAGCTATGGTCCCGGGGAGCTGTTTTTT.

The rearrangement links TRBV27 to TRBJ2-7, with 7 bases fitting TRBD2. The CDR3 covers 13 residues. The germline V gene encodes CDR1 MNHEY and CDR2 SMNVEV (reference sequence). V was clipped by 10 bases and J by 2 bases; unmatched bases: 8. This CDR3 is CATGGPDTYEQYF. The CDR3 DNA reads as TGTGCCACGGGGGGTCCGGATACCTACGAGCAGTACTTC.

V gene TRBV13 combines with J gene TRBJ2-5; TRBD2 agrees at 14 bases. The J call may not be correct, given that the DNA end is closer to TRBJ2-7. Germline V lookup: CDR1 PRHDT, CDR2 FYEKMQ (reference sequence). The length of the CDR3 is 17 residues. CDR3 loop: CASSSRPRLAGGYEQYF. The CDR3, as DNA: TGTGCCAGCAGCTCCAGACCGAGACTAGCGGGAGGGTACGAGCAGTACTTC.

The chain's CDR3 is CASSVGSPWGPQHF. The CDR3 bases are TGTGCCAGCAGTGTCGGCAGCCCCTGGGGGCCCCAGCATTTT. V gene TRBV6-1 combines with J gene TRBJ1-5; D not certain. There are 14 residues in the CDR3. V was shortened by 4 bases and J by 9 bases, with 16 bases between the two germline ends. Germline assignment: CDR1 MNHNS and CDR2 SASEGT.

The CDR3, as DNA: TGTGCCAGCAGTCATCCCTTAGAGGGGGGCAATGAGCAGTACTTC. This codes for CASSHPLEGGNEQYF. The chain carries TRBV12-3 or TRBV12-4 and TRBJ2-5; D may match TRBD1 or TRBD2 (6 bases each). This CDR3 has 15 residues. V shed 5 bases and J shed 11 bases, with 24 bases lying between them.

The chain recombines TRBV20-1 with TRBJ2-3; D gene uncertain. The germline V gene encodes CDR1 DFQATT and CDR2 SNEGSKA (reference sequence). The V end lost 3 bases, the J end lost 5 bases, and 6 bases lay between the germline ends. This CDR3 is 11 amino acids long. CDR3 sequence: CSASHGDTQYF. The DNA of the CDR3 is TGCAGTGCTAGTCATGGAGATACGCAGTATTTT.

The chain couples TRBV20-1 to TRBJ2-3, with 12 nucleotides matching TRBD2. J lost 6 bases, V lost 0 bases, and 10 bases had no gene match. Germline CDR1 reads DFQATT; CDR2 reads SNEGSKA (reference sequence). The CDR3 consists of 17 residues. The DNA of the CDR3 is TGCAGTGCTAGAGATTCCTTGACTAGCGGGAGTTTGGATACGCAGTATTTT. Translated, it gives CSARDSLTSGSLDTQYF.

The V call is TRBV7-9, the J call TRBJ1-4, with a possible D match to TRBD1 (6 bases). This CDR3 contains 15 residues. Germline lookup yields CDR1 SEHNR and CDR2 FQNEAQ (reference sequence). The V end lost 5 bases, the J end lost 12 bases, and 22 bases lay between the germline ends. The CDR3 nucleotides read TGTGCCAGCAGCCCCTATTCCACGACAGGCAGGGAACTGTTTTTT. Amino acids: CASSPYSTTGRELFF.

This rearrangement joins TRBV20-1 to TRBJ2-1, with D tentatively TRBD2 (6 bases). The CDR3 spans 14 residues. Between the trimmed V and J ends, which lost 5 bases and 0 bases, there was a span of 11 bases. CDR1 and CDR2 (germline): DFQATT, SNEGSKA (reference sequence). CDR3 amino acids: CSAGLASSYNEQFF. The CDR3 coding sequence is TGCAGTGCTGGTCTAGCGAGCTCCTACAATGAGCAGTTCTTC.

This clonotype was found a few times. This sequence joins TRBV15 and TRBJ2-1; 12 nucleotides align to TRBD2. The germline CDR1 and CDR2 sequences are LNHNV and YYDKDF (reference sequence). V was clipped by 5 bases and J by 6 bases; unmatched bases: 5. CDR3 length: 15 amino acids. The CDR3 loop reads CATSGGLAGFNEQFF. CDR3 DNA sequence: TGTGCCACCAGCGGAGGACTAGCGGGATTCAATGAGCAGTTCTTC.

Only a few counts were recorded for this clonotype. This rearrangement joins TRBV12-3 or TRBV12-4 to TRBJ2-3, with 9 bases that match TRBD2. CDR3 length: 16 amino acids. V lost 5 bases, J lost 5 bases, and 11 bases stayed unmatched. CDR3 amino acids: CASSPLAVAGEDTQYF. The CDR3 DNA reads TGTGCCAGCAGTCCCTTGGCGGTAGCGGGAGAAGATACGCAGTATTTT.